A single sample is the source of the 3 T cell receptor beta chains below, sequenced in a study of identical twins. TCRdb reprocessed the 5' RACE reads via MiXCR and lists one record per CDR3 protein. This table holds about 20,000 distinct CDR3 sequences, roughly 71% found once. Sequencing used memory (CD45RO+) T cells sorted from blood. Every receptor here comes from a woman younger than 35 in good health. This table probably holds off-target reads from a library built for another chain.

Note on this clonotype: It is unclear where the CDR3 begins or ends on the DNA, so no DNA is shown, and the CDR3 is as TCRdb lists it. CDR3 protein: CISVPEAPTSRGSYEQYF. The genes are TRBV7-5 and TRBJ2-7; TRBD2 is the table's D call and was not checked against the DNA. TRBV7-5 is noted as a pseudogene. The CDR3 is 18 amino acids in total, end residues counted.

The chain recombines TRBV19 with TRBJ2-1; tentatively, D is TRBD2 (6 bases). Trimming removed 4 bases at V and 3 bases at J, with 13 bases between. This CDR3 contains 15 residues. Germline CDR1 is LNHDA and CDR2 is SQIVND (reference sequence). The CDR3 region is CASSRAGSDYNEQFF. The CDR3 bases are TGTGCCAGTAGTAGGGCGGGATCCGACTACAATGAGCAGTTCTTC.

The gene calls are TRBV7-9 and TRBJ2-7; possibly TRBD2 for D (5 bases). CDR1 is SEHNR, CDR2 FQNEAQ, per germline (reference sequence). The CDR3 consists of 14 residues. Trimming left V 3 bases short and J 6 bases short, with 15 bases between. CDR3 amino acids: CASSFGFVGSEQYF. For the CDR3, the DNA is TGTGCCAGCAGCTTCGGGTTCGTGGGGAGCGAGCAGTACTTC. The entire variable domain, with the rest obtained from reference TRBV7-9 and TRBJ2-7, is as follows: DTGVSQNPRHKITKRGQNVTFRCDPISEHNRLYWYRQTLGQGPEFLTYFQNEAQLEKSRLLSDRFSAERPKGSFSTLEIQRTEQGDSAMYLCASSFGFVGSEQYFGPGTRLTVT.